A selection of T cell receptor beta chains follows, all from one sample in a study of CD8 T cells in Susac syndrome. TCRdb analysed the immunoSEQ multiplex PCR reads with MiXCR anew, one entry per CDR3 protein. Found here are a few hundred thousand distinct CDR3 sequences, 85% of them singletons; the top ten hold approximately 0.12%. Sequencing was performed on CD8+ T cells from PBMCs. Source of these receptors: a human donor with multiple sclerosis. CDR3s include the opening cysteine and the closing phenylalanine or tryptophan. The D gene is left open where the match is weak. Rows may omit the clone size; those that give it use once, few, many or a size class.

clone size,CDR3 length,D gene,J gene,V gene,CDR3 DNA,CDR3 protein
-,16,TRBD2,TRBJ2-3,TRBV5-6,TGTGCCAGCAGCTTGTCTAGCGGGGTCCCCGCAGATACGCAGTATTTT,CASSLSSGVPADTQYF
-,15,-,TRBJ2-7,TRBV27,TGTGCCAGCAGTTCCTACCGGGACCCCTCCGGGGAGCAGTACTTC,CASSSYRDPSGEQYF
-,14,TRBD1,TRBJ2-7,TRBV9,TGTGCCAGCAGCGTAGGGACAGGGGACTACGAGCAGTACTTC,CASSVGTGDYEQYF
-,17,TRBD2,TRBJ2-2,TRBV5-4,TGTGCCAGCAGCCCAAACCCCCCGGGACTAGAGGGCGGGGAGCTGTTTTTT,CASSPNPPGLEGGELFF
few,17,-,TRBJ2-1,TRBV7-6,TGTGCCAGCAGCTTACTGGCAGGGATGAGCTCCTACAATGAGCAGTTCTTC,CASSLLAGMSSYNEQFF
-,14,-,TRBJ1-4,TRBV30,TGTGCCTGGAATAGGAAGCAATATAATGAAAAACTGTTTTTT,CAWNRKQYNEKLFF
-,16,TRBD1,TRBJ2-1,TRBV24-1,TGTGCCACCAGTGATAGTGGACAGGGGGCCCACAATGAGCAGTTCTTC,CATSDSGQGAHNEQFF
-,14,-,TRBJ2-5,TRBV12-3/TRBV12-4,TGTGCCAGCAGCGCGGACACGTCCCAAGAGACCCAGTACTTC,CASSADTSQETQYF
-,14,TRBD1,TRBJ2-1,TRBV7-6,TGTGCCAGCAGCACCTGGACAGGGGACAATGAGCAGTTCTTC,CASSTWTGDNEQFF
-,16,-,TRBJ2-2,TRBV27,TGTGCCAGCAGTTTGATCAGGGGGGTTGACACCGGGGAGCTGTTTTTT,CASSLIRGVDTGELFF
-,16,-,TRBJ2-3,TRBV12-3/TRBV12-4,-,CASSLEREYSTDTQYF
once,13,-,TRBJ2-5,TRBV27,TGTGCCAGCAGTTTAGAAGGGTTCGGGACCCAGTACTTC,CASSLEGFGTQYF
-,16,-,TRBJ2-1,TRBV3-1,TGTGCCAGCAGCCAGAGGGGGACAAACCTACCGGTTGAGCAGTTCTTC,CASSQRGTNLPVEQFF
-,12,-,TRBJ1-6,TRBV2,TGTGCCCGCGGCGGGGGAAATTCACCCCTCCACTTT,CARGGGNSPLHF
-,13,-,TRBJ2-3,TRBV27,TGTGCCAGCAGTTTATCTCTCTCAGATACGCAGTATTTT,CASSLSLSDTQYF
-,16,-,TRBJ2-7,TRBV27,TGTGCCAGCAGTTTATCGAGCGGAAGAGGGGCCTACGAGCAGTACTTC,CASSLSSGRGAYEQYF
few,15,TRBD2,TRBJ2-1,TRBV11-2,TGTGCCAGCAGCTTAGCGCTAGCGGAATACAATGAGCAGTTCTTC,CASSLALAEYNEQFF
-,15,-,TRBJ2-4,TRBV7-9,TGTGCCAGCAGTCCAGACTTCCTAGCCAAAAACATTCAGTACTTC,CASSPDFLAKNIQYF
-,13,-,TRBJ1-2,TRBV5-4,TGTGCCAGCAGCTCCCCGGGGGACTCTGGCTACACCTTC,CASSSPGDSGYTF
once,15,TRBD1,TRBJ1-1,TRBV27,TGTGCCAGCAGTTCGGGACAGGAGATGAACACTGAAGCTTTCTTT,CASSSGQEMNTEAFF
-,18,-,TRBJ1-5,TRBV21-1,TGTGCCAGCAGCAATATGGGACAGGGTTTTAGGAGCAATCAGCCCCAGCATTTT,CASSNMGQGFRSNQPQHF
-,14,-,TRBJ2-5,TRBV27,TGTGCCTCAAGGTCTCCAGGGGTTGGGGAGACCCAGTACTTC,CASRSPGVGETQYF
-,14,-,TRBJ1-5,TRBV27,TGTGCCAGCAGTCCCCGTGGCGGCAATCAGCCCCAGCATTTT,CASSPRGGNQPQHF
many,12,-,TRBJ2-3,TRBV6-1,TGTGCCAGCAGGATAGGCACAGATACGCAGTATTTT,CASRIGTDTQYF
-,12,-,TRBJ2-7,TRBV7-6,TGTGCCAGCAGCTTGTGGGGAAACGAGCAGTACTTC,CASSLWGNEQYF
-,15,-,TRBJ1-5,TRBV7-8,TGTGCCAGCTCGGGGGGGGGTTATAGCAATCAGCCCCAGCATTTT,CASSGGGYSNQPQHF
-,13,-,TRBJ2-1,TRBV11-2,TGTGCCAGCAGACAAAGCACCCACAATGAGCAGTTCTTC,CASRQSTHNEQFF
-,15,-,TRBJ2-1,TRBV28,TGTGCCAGCAGTTCGATAGCGAGCTCCTACAATGAGCAGTTCTTC,CASSSIASSYNEQFF
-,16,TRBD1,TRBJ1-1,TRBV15,TGTGCCACCAGCAGAGGAGGGGGACAGGGGGCTTGGGAAGCTTTCTTT,CATSRGGGQGAWEAFF
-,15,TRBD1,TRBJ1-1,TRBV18,TGTGCCAGCTCACCACCGGACAGGGGGTTCTCTGAAGCTTTCTTT,CASSPPDRGFSEAFF
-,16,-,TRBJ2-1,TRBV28,TGTGCCAGCAGTTATCCCCCAAGGAGCTCCTACAATGAGCAGTTCTTC,CASSYPPRSSYNEQFF
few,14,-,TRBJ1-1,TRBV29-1,TGCAGCGTTGAAGGGCACAGTACCTCCACTGAAGCTTTCTTT,CSVEGHSTSTEAFF
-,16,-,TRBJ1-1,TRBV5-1,TGCGCCAGCAGCTCACCAGGCGATGGGGGGAACACTGAAGCTTTCTTT,CASSSPGDGGNTEAFF
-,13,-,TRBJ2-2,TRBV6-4,TGTGCCAGCAGTGATTCTTCCACCGGGGAGCTGTTTTTT,CASSDSSTGELFF
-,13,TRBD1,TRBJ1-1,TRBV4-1,TGCGCCAGCAGGGGACAGGGGGTCACTGAAGCTTTCTTT,CASRGQGVTEAFF
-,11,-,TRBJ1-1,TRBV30,TGTGCCTGGAGTGGGGGGTCCGAAGCTTTCTTT,CAWSGGSEAFF
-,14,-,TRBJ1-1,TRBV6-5,TGTGCCAGCAGTTACATTGGGGAGGTGACTGAAGCTTTCTTT,CASSYIGEVTEAFF
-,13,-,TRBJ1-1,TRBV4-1,TGCGCCAGCAGCCAAGAAGAAGGGGCTGAAGCTTTCTTT,CASSQEEGAEAFF
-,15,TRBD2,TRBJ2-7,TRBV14,TGTGCCAGCAGCCATCCGGGACTAGCGGGAACCGAGCAGTACTTC,CASSHPGLAGTEQYF
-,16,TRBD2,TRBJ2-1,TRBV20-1,TGCAGTGCTAGAGGAGGTGGCGGGGGACCGAACAATGAGCAGTTCTTC,CSARGGGGGPNNEQFF
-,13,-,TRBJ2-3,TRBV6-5,TGTGCCAGCAGTTATATTCGGACAGATACGCAGTATTTT,CASSYIRTDTQYF
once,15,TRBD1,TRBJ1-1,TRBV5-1,TGCGCCAGCGGCCCACGGACAGGGGTGAACACTGAAGCTTTCTTT,CASGPRTGVNTEAFF